This TCR beta chain is from a study of T cells in Graves' hyperthyroidism and ophthalmopathy. Study background: Upon initial diagnosis and before any treatment, peripheral blood was collected.

CDR1 and CDR2 from the germline V gene are SGHDT and YYEEEE. This CDR3 is 14 amino acids long. V shed 4 bases and J shed 6 bases, with 14 bases lying between them. RNA transcripts served as the template for amplifying TCR beta CDR3 regions. The TCR CDR3 was amplified in a first-round RT-PCR using the HTBI primer set. TCRdb used MiXCR to reprocess the multiplex PCR reads, holding one entry per CDR3 protein. The data contain around 500,000 distinct CDR3 sequences, less than 25% of them singletons. The receptor's source is a woman aged 70-85 years with Graves' ophthalmopathy. This chain joins TRBV5-6 and TRBJ1-5; D remains ambiguous. Sequencing used blood. DNA for the CDR3: TGTGCCAGCAGCATCGGGAGTGCCGGTCAGCCCCAGCATTTT. The encoded protein is CASSIGSAGQPQHF.